The 5 T cell receptor beta chains below were found in one sample sequenced in a study of cytomegalovirus exposure and HLA in healthy donors (dated by TCRdb to between 2016 and 2019). The receptor library was made with the immunoSEQ multiplex PCR assay. Not all clones reach the TCRdb copy of this immuneACCESS table, which keeps in-frame sequences only. Checked studies attribute under half of the gap to unresolved V genes and leave the rest unexplained. This sample lists roughly 330,000 clones; about nine tenths were detected once. Of the sample, approximately 1.1% is held by the ten largest clones. The sample taken for sequencing was PBMCs. The receptors here all came from a woman in her thirties in good health and CMV-seropositive.

As for this clone: The sample has other DNA sequences that encode this CDR3 too. CDR3 loop: CASSLEGGNQPQHF. In DNA form, the CDR3 reads TGCGCCAGCAGCTTGGAGGGAGGTAATCAGCCCCAGCATTTT. This chain connects TRBV5-1 to TRBJ1-5; unclear D gene. The CDR3 is 14 residues long. Germline values: CDR1 SGHRS, CDR2 YFSETQ. V gave up 0 bases and J gave up 4 bases, with 8 bases separating them.

A word on this clone: This specimen includes other DNA sequences encoding the same CDR3. The chain is built from TRBV27 and TRBJ2-1, with D tentatively TRBD1 (5 bases). Germline V gene sequence: CDR1 MNHEY, CDR2 SMNVEV (reference sequence). The V end was cut by 4 bases, the J end by 2 bases, with 9 bases between. The CDR3 has 14 amino acids. The chain's CDR3 is CASSSSGPYNEQFF. The CDR3 DNA reads as TGTGCCAGCAGTTCGTCAGGGCCCTACAATGAGCAGTTCTTC.

The chain uses TRBV7-2 and TRBJ1-5; D is undetermined. The CDR3 is 14 amino acids. Germline-derived CDR1 and CDR2 are SGHTA and FQGNSA. V lost 4 bases, J lost 0 bases, and 7 bases lay in between. The CDR3 here is CASSSSSSNQPQHF. For the CDR3, the DNA is TGTGCCAGCAGCTCGTCCAGTAGCAATCAGCCCCAGCATTTT.

The chain combines TRBV5-1 with TRBJ1-4; D may be TRBD1 (5 bases). The V end was cut by 2 bases, the J end by 5 bases, with 16 bases between. The germline gives CDR1 SGHRS, CDR2 YFSETQ. CDR3 size: 16 residues. The CDR3 loop reads CASSFGTIDSNEKLFF. The CDR3 DNA is TGCGCCAGCAGCTTCGGGACCATCGACTCCAATGAAAAACTGTTTTTT.

This chain connects TRBV15 to TRBJ2-1; D unresolved. Germline CDR1 is LNHNV and CDR2 is YYDKDF (reference sequence). V lost 3 bases and J lost 5, with 8 bases in between. CDR3 size: 13 residues. CDR3 sequence reads: CATSRPDDNEQFF. CDR3 in DNA: TGTGCCACCAGCAGGCCAGATGACAATGAGCAGTTCTTC.